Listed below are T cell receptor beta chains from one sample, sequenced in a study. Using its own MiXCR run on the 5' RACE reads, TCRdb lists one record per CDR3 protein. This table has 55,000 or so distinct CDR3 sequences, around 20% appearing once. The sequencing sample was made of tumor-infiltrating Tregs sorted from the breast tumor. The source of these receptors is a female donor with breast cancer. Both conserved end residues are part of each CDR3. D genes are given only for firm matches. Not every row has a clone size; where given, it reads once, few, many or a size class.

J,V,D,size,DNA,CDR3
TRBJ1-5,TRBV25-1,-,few,TGTGCCAGCAGTGATTATGGTCAGCCCCAGCATTTT,CASSDYGQPQHF
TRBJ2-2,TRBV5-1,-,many,TGCGCCAGCAGCTTGACGAGGGTTGCCGGGGAGCTGTTTTTT,CASSLTRVAGELFF
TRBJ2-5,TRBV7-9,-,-,TGTGCCAGCAGCTTAGGCTCGAAAGAGACCCAGTACTTC,CASSLGSKETQYF
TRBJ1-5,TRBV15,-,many,TGTGCCACCAGCAGAGAGGGCACAGGAGGGGATCAGCCCCAGCATTTT,CATSREGTGGDQPQHF
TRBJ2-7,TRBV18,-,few,TGTGCCAGCTCACTAAACAGGGATCAGCAGCAGTACTTC,CASSLNRDQQQYF
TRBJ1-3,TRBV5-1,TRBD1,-,TGCGCCAGCAGCTCAATGACAGGGACGAGAGGAAACACCATATATTTT,CASSSMTGTRGNTIYF
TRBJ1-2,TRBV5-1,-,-,TGCGCCAGCAGCTCCGACCAGAACTATGGCTACACCTTC,CASSSDQNYGYTF
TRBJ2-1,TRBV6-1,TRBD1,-,TGTGCCAGCAGAAACAGACAGGGCTACAATGAGCAGTTCTTC,CASRNRQGYNEQFF
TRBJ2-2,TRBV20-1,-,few,TGCAGTGCTAAGGTTGGACTGAACACCGGGGAGCTGTTTTTT,CSAKVGLNTGELFF
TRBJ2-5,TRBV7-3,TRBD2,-,TGTGCCAGCAGCTCCACCGGGACTAGCGGCCCCAGGACCCAGTACTTC,CASSSTGTSGPRTQYF
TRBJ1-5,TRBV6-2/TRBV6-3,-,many,TGTGCCAGCAGTTACTCTGGGCCGCGGCAGCCCCAGCATTTT,CASSYSGPRQPQHF
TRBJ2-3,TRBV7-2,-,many,TGTGCCAGCAGCTTCGGAACAGGTTACGGGAGCACAGATACGCAGTATTTT,CASSFGTGYGSTDTQYF
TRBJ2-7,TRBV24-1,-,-,TGTGCCACCAGTGACCCCGACAGAGACGAGCAGTACTTC,CATSDPDRDEQYF
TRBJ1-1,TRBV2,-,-,TGTGCCAGCAGCCGGAGACAGAAGAACACTGAAGCTTTCTTT,CASSRRQKNTEAFF
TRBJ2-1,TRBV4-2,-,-,TGTGCCAGCAGCTTGGACCCTCGGGGGGCAGCCAATGAGCAGTTCTTC,CASSLDPRGAANEQFF
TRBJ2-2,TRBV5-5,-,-,TGTGCCAGCAGCGCTTGGACGGCCGACACCGGGGAGCTGTTTTTT,CASSAWTADTGELFF
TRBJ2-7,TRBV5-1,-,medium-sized,TGCGCCAGCAGCTTAGGAGGGACGAACTCGCCCGAGCAGTACTTC,CASSLGGTNSPEQYF
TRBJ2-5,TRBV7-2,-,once,TGTGCCAGCAGCCGGGACTTCCAAGAGACCCAGTACTTC,CASSRDFQETQYF
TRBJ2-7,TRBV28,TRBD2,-,TGTGCCAGCAGTTATCAATCTAGCGGGACCTACGAGCAGTACTTC,CASSYQSSGTYEQYF
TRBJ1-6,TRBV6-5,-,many,TGTGCCAGCAGGGAGACGGCCCAGGGGTCACCCCTCCACTTT,CASRETAQGSPLHF
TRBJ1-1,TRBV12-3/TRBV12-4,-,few,TGTGCCAGCAGTTTAGGGGGGATTAGCGAGGAAGCTTTCTTT,CASSLGGISEEAFF
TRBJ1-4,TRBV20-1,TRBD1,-,TGCAGTGCTTTCCACCTTACAGGGGCATTTAATGAAAAACTGTTTTTT,CSAFHLTGAFNEKLFF
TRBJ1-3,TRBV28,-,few,TGTGCCACCACCCTACGGGGACGAGACACCATATATTTT,CATTLRGRDTIYF
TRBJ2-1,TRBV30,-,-,TGTGCCTGCTATCAGTGGGTTGGCTCCTACGATGAGCAGTTCTTC,CACYQWVGSYDEQFF
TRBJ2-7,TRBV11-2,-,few,TGTGCCAGCAGCTCGGTTCGGGACGGCGCCTACGAGCAGTACTTC,CASSSVRDGAYEQYF
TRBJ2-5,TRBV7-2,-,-,TGTGCCAGCAGCTTTACAGGGACGTTTCAAGAGACCCAGTACTTC,CASSFTGTFQETQYF
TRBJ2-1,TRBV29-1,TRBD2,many,TGCAGCGTTGTGGCTAGCGGGACCGAGCAGTTCTTC,CSVVASGTEQFF
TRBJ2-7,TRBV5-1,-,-,TGCGCCAGCAGCTTGGTCAACAGGGATCTGTACGAGCAGTACTTC,CASSLVNRDLYEQYF
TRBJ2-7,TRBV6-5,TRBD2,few,TGTGCCAGCAGTCCCCCAGGGACTAGCGGGAGGAACGAGCAGTACTTC,CASSPPGTSGRNEQYF
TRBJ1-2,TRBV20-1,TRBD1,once,TGCAGTGCTAGCCGAGGACAGGGTGATGGCTACACCTTC,CSASRGQGDGYTF
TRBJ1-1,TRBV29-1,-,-,TGCAGCGCTAACCCCTCCAAAGGAGGTGAAGCTTTCTTT,CSANPSKGGEAFF
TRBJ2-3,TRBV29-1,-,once,TGCAGCGTTGAAGAGGGGGCGATGGATACGCAGTATTTT,CSVEEGAMDTQYF
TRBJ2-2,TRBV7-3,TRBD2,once,TGTGCCAGCAGCTCCGGACTAGCGGACACCGGGGAGCTGTTTTTT,CASSSGLADTGELFF
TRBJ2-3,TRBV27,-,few,TGTGCCAGCAGTCTTGACACAGATACGCAGTATTTT,CASSLDTDTQYF
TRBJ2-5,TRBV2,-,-,TGTGCCAGCAGGGAAAACAGGCAAGAGACCCAGTACTTC,CASRENRQETQYF
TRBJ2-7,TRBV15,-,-,TGTGCCACCAGCAGGGCCCTACAGGGCTACGAGCAGTACTTC,CATSRALQGYEQYF
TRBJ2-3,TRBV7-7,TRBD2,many,TGTGCTAGCAGCCCCGGTAGCGGGAGGAAAGATACGCAGTATTTT,CASSPGSGRKDTQYF
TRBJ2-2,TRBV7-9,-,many,TGTGCCAGCAGCCGAAGTCCTCTACAGAACACCGGGGAGCTGTTTTTT,CASSRSPLQNTGELFF
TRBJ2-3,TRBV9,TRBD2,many,TGTGCCAGCAGCAGCGGGGCCGGCACAGATACGCAGTATTTT,CASSSGAGTDTQYF
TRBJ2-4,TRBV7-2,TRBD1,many,TGTGCCAGCAGCGCACAGGGGTGGGGAAACATTCAGTACTTC,CASSAQGWGNIQYF
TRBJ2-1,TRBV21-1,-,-,TGTGCCAGCAGCGATCTAGTTCGATATGGCAATGAGCAGTTCTTC,CASSDLVRYGNEQFF
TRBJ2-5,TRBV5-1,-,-,TGCGCCAGCAGCTTAAGGGATAAAGAGACCCAGTACTTC,CASSLRDKETQYF
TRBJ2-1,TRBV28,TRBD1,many,TGTGCCAGCAGTACCCGGGACAGCTATACAATTGGTGAGCAGTTCTTC,CASSTRDSYTIGEQFF
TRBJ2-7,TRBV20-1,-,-,TGCAGTGCCACCTTAGACTACGAGCAGTACTTC,CSATLDYEQYF
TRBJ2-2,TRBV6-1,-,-,TGTGCCAGCAGTGACAGGCACGCGAACACCGGGGAGCTGTTTTTT,CASSDRHANTGELFF
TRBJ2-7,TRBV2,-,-,TGTGCCAGCAGTGAAAGGGTTGGGGCACCGTACGAGCAGTACTTC,CASSERVGAPYEQYF
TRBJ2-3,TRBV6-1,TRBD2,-,TGTGCCAGCATCCCACTGGGGACTAGCGGGATGAAAGATACGCAGTATTTT,CASIPLGTSGMKDTQYF
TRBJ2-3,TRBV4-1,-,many,TGCGCCAGCAGCCCCCTAAGCAGGGGAAGCACGCAGTATTTT,CASSPLSRGSTQYF
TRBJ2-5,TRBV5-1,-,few,TGCGCCAGCAGCATAGGGGAGACCCAGTACTTC,CASSIGETQYF
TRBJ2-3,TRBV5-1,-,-,TGCGCCAGCAAGAGAGCCAGCGAATACACAGATACGCAGTATTTT,CASKRASEYTDTQYF
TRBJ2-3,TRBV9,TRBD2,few,TGTGCCAGCAGCGGCGGCTTGGGACTAGCGGGCACAGATACGCAGTATTTT,CASSGGLGLAGTDTQYF
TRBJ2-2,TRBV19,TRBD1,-,TGTGCCAGTAGCGACGGGACAGGCACGAACACCGGGGAGCTGTTTTTT,CASSDGTGTNTGELFF
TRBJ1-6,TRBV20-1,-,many,TGCAGTGCTAGAGATCGGGAGCTGAGCTCCTATAATTCACCCCTCCACTTT,CSARDRELSSYNSPLHF
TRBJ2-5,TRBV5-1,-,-,TGCGCCAGCAGCGATCACCCCGGGCGGGGAGAGACCCAGTACTTC,CASSDHPGRGETQYF
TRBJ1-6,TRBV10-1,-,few,TGCGCCAGCAGTGATAACCGTTCACCCCTCCACTTT,CASSDNRSPLHF
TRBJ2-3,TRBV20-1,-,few,TGCAGTGGGGGTAGCCGGGCCCACACAGATACGCAGTATTTT,CSGGSRAHTDTQYF
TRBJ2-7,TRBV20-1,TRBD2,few,TGCAGTGCTAGAGGACTAGCGGGATTAGCAGCCTACGAGCAGTACTTC,CSARGLAGLAAYEQYF
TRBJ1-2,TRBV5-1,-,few,TGCGCCAGCAGCTTGGCAGGGTTGTCTGGCTACACCTTC,CASSLAGLSGYTF
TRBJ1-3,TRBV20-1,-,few,TGCAGTGCTTCCCCAGCGGACTTCTCTGGAAACACCATATATTTT,CSASPADFSGNTIYF